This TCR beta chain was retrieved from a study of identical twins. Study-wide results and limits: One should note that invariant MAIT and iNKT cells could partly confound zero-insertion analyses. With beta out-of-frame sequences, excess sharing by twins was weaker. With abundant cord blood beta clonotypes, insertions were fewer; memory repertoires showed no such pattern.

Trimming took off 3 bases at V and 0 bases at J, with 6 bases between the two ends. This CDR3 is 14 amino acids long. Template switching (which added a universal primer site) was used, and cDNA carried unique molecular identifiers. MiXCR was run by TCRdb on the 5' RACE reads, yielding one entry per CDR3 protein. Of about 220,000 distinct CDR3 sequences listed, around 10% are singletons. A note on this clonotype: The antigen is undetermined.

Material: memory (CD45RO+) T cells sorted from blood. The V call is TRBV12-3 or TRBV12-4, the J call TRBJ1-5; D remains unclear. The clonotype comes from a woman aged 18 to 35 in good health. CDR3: CASSFSDSNQPQHF. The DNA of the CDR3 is TGTGCCAGCAGTTTTTCGGATAGCAATCAGCCCCAGCATTTT.